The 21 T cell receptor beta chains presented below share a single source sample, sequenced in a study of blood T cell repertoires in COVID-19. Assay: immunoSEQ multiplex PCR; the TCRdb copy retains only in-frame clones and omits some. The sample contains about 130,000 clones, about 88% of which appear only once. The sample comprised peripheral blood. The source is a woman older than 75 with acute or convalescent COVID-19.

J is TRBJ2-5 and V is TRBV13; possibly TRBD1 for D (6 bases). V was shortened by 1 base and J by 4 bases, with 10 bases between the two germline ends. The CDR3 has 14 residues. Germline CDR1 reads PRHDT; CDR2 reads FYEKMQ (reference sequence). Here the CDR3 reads CASSLEQGAETQYF. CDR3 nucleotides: TGTGCCAGCAGCTTAGAACAGGGAGCAGAGACCCAGTACTTC.

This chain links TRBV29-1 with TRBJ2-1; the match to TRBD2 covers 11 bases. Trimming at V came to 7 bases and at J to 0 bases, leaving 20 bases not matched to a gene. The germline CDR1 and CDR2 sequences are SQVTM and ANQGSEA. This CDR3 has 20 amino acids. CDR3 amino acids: CSAPGPPGLADPSSYNEQFF. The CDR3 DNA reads TGCAGCGCCCCTGGTCCTCCGGGACTAGCGGACCCTAGCTCCTACAATGAGCAGTTCTTC.

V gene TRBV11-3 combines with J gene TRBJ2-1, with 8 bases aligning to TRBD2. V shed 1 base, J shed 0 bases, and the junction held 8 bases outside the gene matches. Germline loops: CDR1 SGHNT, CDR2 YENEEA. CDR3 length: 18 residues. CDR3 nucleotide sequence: TGTGCCAGCAGCTTAGGGACAACTAGCGGCAGCTCCTACAATGAGCAGTTCTTC. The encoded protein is CASSLGTTSGSSYNEQFF. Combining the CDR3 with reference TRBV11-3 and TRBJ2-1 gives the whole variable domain EAGVVQSPRYKIIEKKQPVAFWCNPISGHNTLYWYLQNLGQGPELLIRYENEEAVDDSQLPKDRFSAERLKGVDSTLKIQPAELGDSAVYLCASSLGTTSGSSYNEQFFGPGTRLTVL.

The CDR3 region is CASDRLAGGTHQFF. The CDR3, as DNA: TGTGCCAGCGATCGACTAGCGGGGGGTACACATCAGTTCTTC. V usage is TRBV21-1 and J usage is TRBJ2-1; the tabulated D call, TRBD2, remains unverified against the DNA. TRBV21-1 is a documented pseudogene. The CDR3 has 14 residues.

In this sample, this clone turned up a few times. This CDR3 is CASSQGAGTQTEAFF. The CDR3 nucleotides are TGTGCCAGCAGCCAAGGAGCGGGAACACAAACTGAAGCTTTCTTT. The chain is built from TRBV3-1 (or the pseudogene TRBV3-2) and TRBJ1-1; D not resolved. The CDR3 covers 15 residues. Trimming left V 1 base short and J 5 bases short, with 14 bases between. Germline values: CDR1 LGHDT, CDR2 YNNKEL (reference sequence).

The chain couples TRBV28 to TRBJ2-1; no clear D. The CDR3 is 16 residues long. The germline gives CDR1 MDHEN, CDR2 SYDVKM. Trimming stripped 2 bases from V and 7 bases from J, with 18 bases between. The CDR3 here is CASSLAAFPTRNEQFF. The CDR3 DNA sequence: TGTGCCAGCAGTTTAGCGGCGTTTCCAACAAGGAATGAGCAGTTCTTC.

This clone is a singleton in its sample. The CDR3 loop reads CASSPPTRVGYTF. Here the CDR3 DNA reads TGTGCCAGCTCACCACCAACCAGGGTGGGCTACACCTTC. The V call is TRBV18, the J call TRBJ1-2, with D perhaps matching TRBD1 (5 bases). CDR1 KGHSH and CDR2 LQKENI come from the germline V gene. The CDR3 totals 13 residues. With 0 bases removed from V and 8 bases from J, the gap between germline ends came to 10 bases.

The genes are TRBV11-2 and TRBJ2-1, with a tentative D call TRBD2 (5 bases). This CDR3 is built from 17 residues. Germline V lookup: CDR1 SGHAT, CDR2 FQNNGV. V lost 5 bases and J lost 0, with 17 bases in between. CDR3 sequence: CASSRYQRKSSYNEQFF. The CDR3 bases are TGTGCCAGCAGCCGATACCAGCGGAAGAGCTCCTACAATGAGCAGTTCTTC.

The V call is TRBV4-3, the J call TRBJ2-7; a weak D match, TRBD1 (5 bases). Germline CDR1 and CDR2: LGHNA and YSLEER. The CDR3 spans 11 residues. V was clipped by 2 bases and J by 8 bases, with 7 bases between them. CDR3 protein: CASSQQGQQYF. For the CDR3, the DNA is TGCGCCAGCAGCCAACAGGGTCAGCAGTACTTC.

CDR3 sequence (DNA): TGTGCCAGTAGTACGGTTTTCCAGGGTGGCTCACCCCTCCACTTT. Amino acid sequence: CASSTVFQGGSPLHF. V is TRBV19 and J is TRBJ1-6; weak D call: TRBD1 (5 bases). Germline CDR1 LNHDA, CDR2 SQIVND (reference sequence). V was trimmed by 4 bases and J by 10 bases, leaving 17 bases between them. This CDR3 spans 15 amino acids.

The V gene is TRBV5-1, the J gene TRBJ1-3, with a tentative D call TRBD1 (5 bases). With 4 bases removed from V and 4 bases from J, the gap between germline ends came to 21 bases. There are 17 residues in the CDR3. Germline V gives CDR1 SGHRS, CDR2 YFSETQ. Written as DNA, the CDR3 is TGCGCCAGCAGCAGGACCGCAGGGATAGTACGCGGAAACACCATATATTTT. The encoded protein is CASSRTAGIVRGNTIYF.

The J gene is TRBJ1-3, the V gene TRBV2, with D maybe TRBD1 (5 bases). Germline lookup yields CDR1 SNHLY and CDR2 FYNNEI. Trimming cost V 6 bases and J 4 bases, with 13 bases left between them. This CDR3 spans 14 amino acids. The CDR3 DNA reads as TGTGCCAGCAGCGCCGGGGGGAAAGGAAACACCATATATTTT. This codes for CASSAGGKGNTIYF.

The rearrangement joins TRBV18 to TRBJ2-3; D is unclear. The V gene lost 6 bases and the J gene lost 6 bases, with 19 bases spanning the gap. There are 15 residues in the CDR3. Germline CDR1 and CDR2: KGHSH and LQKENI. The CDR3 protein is CASSPPNPPHDTQYF. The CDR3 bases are TGTGCCAGCTCCCCTCCGAACCCCCCACACGATACGCAGTATTTT.

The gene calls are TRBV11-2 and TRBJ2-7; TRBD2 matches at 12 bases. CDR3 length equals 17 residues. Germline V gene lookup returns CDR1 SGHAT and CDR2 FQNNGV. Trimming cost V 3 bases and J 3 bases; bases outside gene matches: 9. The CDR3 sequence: CASSLGTLLAGGYEQYF. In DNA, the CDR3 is TGTGCCAGCAGCTTGGGAACCCTACTAGCGGGGGGCTACGAGCAGTACTTC. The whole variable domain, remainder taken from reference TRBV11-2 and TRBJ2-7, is EAGVAQSPRYKIIEKRQSVAFWCNPISGHATLYWYQQILGQGPKLLIQFQNNGVVDDSQLPKDRFSAERLKGVDSTLKIQPAKLEDSAVYLCASSLGTLLAGGYEQYFGPGTRLTVT.

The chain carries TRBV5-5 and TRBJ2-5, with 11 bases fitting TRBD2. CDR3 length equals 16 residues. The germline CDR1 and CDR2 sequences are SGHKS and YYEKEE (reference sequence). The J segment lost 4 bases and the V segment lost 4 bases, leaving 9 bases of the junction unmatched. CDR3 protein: CASSRQLAGGVETQYF. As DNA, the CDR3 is TGTGCCAGCAGCCGCCAATTAGCGGGGGGGGTAGAGACCCAGTACTTC.

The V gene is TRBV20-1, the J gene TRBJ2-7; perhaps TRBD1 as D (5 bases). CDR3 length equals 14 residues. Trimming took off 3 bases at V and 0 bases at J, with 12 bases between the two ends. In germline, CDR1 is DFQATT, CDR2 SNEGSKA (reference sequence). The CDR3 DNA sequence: TGCAGTGCTAGTAGTAGGCAGGGCTCCTACGAGCAGTACTTC. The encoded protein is CSASSRQGSYEQYF.

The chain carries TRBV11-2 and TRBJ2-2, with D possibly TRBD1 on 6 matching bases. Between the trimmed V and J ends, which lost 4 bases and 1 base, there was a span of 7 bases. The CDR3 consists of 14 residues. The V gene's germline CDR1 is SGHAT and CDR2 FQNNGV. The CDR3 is CASSSQGNTGELFF. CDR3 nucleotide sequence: TGTGCCAGCAGCTCACAGGGGAACACCGGGGAGCTGTTTTTT. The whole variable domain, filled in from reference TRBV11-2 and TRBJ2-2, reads EAGVAQSPRYKIIEKRQSVAFWCNPISGHATLYWYQQILGQGPKLLIQFQNNGVVDDSQLPKDRFSAERLKGVDSTLKIQPAKLEDSAVYLCASSSQGNTGELFFGEGSRLTVL.

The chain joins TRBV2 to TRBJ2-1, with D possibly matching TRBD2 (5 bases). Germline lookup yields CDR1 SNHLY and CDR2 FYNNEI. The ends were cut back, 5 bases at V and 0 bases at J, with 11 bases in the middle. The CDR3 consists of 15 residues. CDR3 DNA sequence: TGTGCCAGCAGTCGTACTAGACTCTCCTACAATGAGCAGTTCTTC. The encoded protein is CASSRTRLSYNEQFF.

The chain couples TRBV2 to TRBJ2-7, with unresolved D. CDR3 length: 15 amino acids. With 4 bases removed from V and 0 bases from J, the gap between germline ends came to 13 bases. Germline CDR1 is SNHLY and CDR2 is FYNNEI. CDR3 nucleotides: TGTGCCAGCAGTGGTATTTTCGCTAGCTCCTACGAGCAGTACTTC. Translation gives CASSGIFASSYEQYF.

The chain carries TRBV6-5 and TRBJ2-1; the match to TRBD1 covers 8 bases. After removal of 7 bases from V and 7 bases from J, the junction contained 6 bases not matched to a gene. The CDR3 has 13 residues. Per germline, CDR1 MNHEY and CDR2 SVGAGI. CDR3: CASTWTGLNEQFF. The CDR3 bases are TGTGCCAGCACCTGGACAGGGTTAAATGAGCAGTTCTTC.

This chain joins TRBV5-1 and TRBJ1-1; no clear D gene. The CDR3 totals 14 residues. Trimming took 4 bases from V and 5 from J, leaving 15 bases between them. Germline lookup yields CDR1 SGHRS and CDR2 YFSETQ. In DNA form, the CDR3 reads TGCGCCAGCAGCCCGGGAAGCCAGCGGACTGAAGCTTTCTTT. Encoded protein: CASSPGSQRTEAFF.